What follows are 19 T cell receptor beta chains derived from one specimen sequenced in a study of blood T cell repertoires in COVID-19. The protocol was immunoSEQ multiplex PCR, while the TCRdb copy is restricted to in-frame clones and leaves out a portion. The profile shows more than 200,000 clones, over 75% of them singletons. Source material: PBMCs or T cells enriched from blood (not recorded which). These receptors were taken from a man aged 30 to 45 in a cohort exposed to, infected with or recovered from COVID-19 (not recorded which).

This rearrangement joins TRBV28 to TRBJ2-2; 13 bases agree with TRBD2. The CDR3 loop spans 16 amino acids. Germline loops: CDR1 MDHEN, CDR2 SYDVKM. V trimming: 6 bases; J trimming: 6 bases; junction bases outside the gene matches: 7. The CDR3 here is CASRPPGLAGSGELFF. Here the CDR3 DNA reads TGTGCCAGCAGACCTCCGGGACTAGCGGGATCCGGGGAGCTGTTTTTT.

The chain is built from TRBV7-8 and TRBJ2-7, with D tentatively TRBD1 (5 bases). The CDR3 is 14 residues long. V dropped 2 bases and J dropped 2 bases, with 10 bases sitting between them. CDR1 and CDR2 from the germline V gene are SGHVS and FQNEAQ. For the CDR3, the DNA is TGTGCCAGCAGCTTACAGGGCGTACCCTACGAGCAGTACTTC. Amino acid sequence: CASSLQGVPYEQYF. The whole variable domain, remainder taken from reference TRBV7-8 and TRBJ2-7, is GAGVSQSPRYKVAKRGQDVALRCDPISGHVSLFWYQQALGQGPEFLTYFQNEAQLDKSGLPSDRFFAERPEGSVSTLKIQRTQQEDSAVYLCASSLQGVPYEQYFGPGTRLTVT.

This sequence joins TRBV4-1 and TRBJ2-1; tentatively, D is TRBD1 (6 bases). CDR3 length equals 17 residues. The V gene lost 3 bases and the J gene lost 0 bases, with 15 bases spanning the gap. Germline V gene data show CDR1 as MGHRA and CDR2 as YSYEKL. This CDR3 is CASSHIQGKGSYNEQFF. The DNA for the CDR3 is TGCGCCAGCAGCCACATACAGGGAAAGGGCTCCTACAATGAGCAGTTCTTC.

This rearrangement joins TRBV27 to TRBJ2-5, with 10 nucleotides matching TRBD2. Germline assignment: CDR1 MNHEY and CDR2 SMNVEV (reference sequence). The CDR3 has 15 amino acids. The V gene end was trimmed by 6 bases and the J gene end by 4 bases; junction bases not matched to a gene: 8. CDR3 loop: CASSFLAGDGETQYF. The DNA of the CDR3 is TGTGCCAGCAGCTTCCTAGCGGGAGACGGAGAGACCCAGTACTTC.

CDR3 DNA: TGTGCCAGCAGCGTAGCGGGTACTAGCACAGATACGCAGTATTTT. It specifies CASSVAGTSTDTQYF. The chain uses TRBV9 and TRBJ2-3; D gene uncertain. Germline CDR1 and CDR2: SGDLS and YYNGEE. This CDR3 region has 15 residues. The ends were cut back, 0 bases at V and 0 bases at J, with 8 bases in the middle.

The V call is TRBV10-1, the J call TRBJ2-5; a weak D match, TRBD2 (6 bases). Per germline, CDR1 WNHNN and CDR2 SYGVQD (reference sequence). This CDR3 comprises 15 residues. V lost 1 base, J lost 9 bases, and 18 bases lay in between. The CDR3 region has the DNA TGCGCCAGCAGTGAGTATCGGGGGACTCTGGTGGCCCAGTACTTC. It specifies CASSEYRGTLVAQYF.

This rearrangement joins TRBV6-1 to TRBJ2-7, with D tentatively TRBD1 (5 bases). CDR1 is MNHNS and CDR2 is SASEGT in the germline V gene. Between the trimmed V and J ends, which lost 1 base and 11 bases, there was a span of 12 bases. The CDR3 runs to 12 residues. The CDR3 DNA is TGTGCCAGCAGTGAAGTTGACAGCAGGGAGTACTTC. Protein product: CASSEVDSREYF.

The V call is TRBV19, the J call TRBJ2-2; D unresolved. V lost 3 bases and J 3 bases, leaving 14 bases between the germline ends. Germline CDR1 and CDR2: LNHDA and SQIVND (reference sequence). This CDR3 region has 16 residues. In DNA, the CDR3 is TGTGCCAGTAGTATCACCCGGCAGGCCTACACCGGGGAGCTGTTTTTT. The encoded protein is CASSITRQAYTGELFF.

The V call is TRBV7-9, the J call TRBJ1-6, with 7 bases aligning to TRBD1. The CDR3 is 13 amino acids. Germline values: CDR1 SEHNR, CDR2 FQNEAQ (reference sequence). Unmatched junction bases numbered 2, after V lost 1 base and J lost 11 bases. CDR3 amino acids: CASSLGQGAPLHF. In DNA form, the CDR3 reads TGTGCCAGCAGCTTAGGACAGGGAGCACCCCTCCACTTT. Filled out from reference TRBV7-9 and TRBJ1-6, the complete variable domain reads DTGVSQNPRHKITKRGQNVTFRCDPISEHNRLYWYRQTLGQGPEFLTYFQNEAQLEKSRLLSDRFSAERPKGSFSTLEIQRTEQGDSAMYLCASSLGQGAPLHFGNGTRLTVT.

The V and J genes are TRBV2 and TRBJ1-5, with D maybe TRBD1 (6 bases). The CDR3 has 14 amino acids. Trimming left V 2 bases short and J 5 bases short, with 10 bases between. CDR1 is SNHLY and CDR2 is FYNNEI in the germline V gene. The CDR3 region has the DNA TGTGCCAGCAGTGAAACGGGGGGCGATCAGCCCCAGCATTTT. This gives the protein CASSETGGDQPQHF.

V is TRBV28 and J is TRBJ2-7; TRBD1 aligns across 12 bases. The trim removed 6 bases at V and 4 bases at J, leaving 10 bases unmatched. The germline gives CDR1 MDHEN, CDR2 SYDVKM. CDR3 length equals 16 residues. CDR3 in DNA: TGTGCCAGCAGGGCTACCGGGACAGGGGGCGGGTACGAGCAGTACTTC. Translating gives CASRATGTGGGYEQYF.

J is TRBJ2-1 and V is TRBV27; 7 bases agree with TRBD1. From germline, CDR1 is MNHEY and CDR2 SMNVEV (reference sequence). V dropped 5 bases and J dropped 0; count of bases not matched to a gene: 13. There are 18 residues in the CDR3. This chain's CDR3 is CASSNRRGRGSSYNEQFF. CDR3 nucleotide sequence: TGTGCCAGCAGTAACCGCCGGGGCAGGGGGAGCTCCTACAATGAGCAGTTCTTC.

The chain employs TRBV27 and TRBJ2-1, with D tentatively TRBD2 (8 bases). The CDR3 spans 16 residues. V was cut by 0 bases and J by 9 bases, with 18 bases left in between. The germline CDR1 and CDR2 sequences are MNHEY and SMNVEV (reference sequence). CDR3 DNA sequence: TGTGCCAGCAGTTTATCCCGGACTAGCCGACAGGGTGAGCAGTTCTTC. Protein product: CASSLSRTSRQGEQFF.

V gene TRBV27 combines with J gene TRBJ1-1, with 9 bases aligning to TRBD1. V shed 6 bases and J 4 bases; nucleotides not matched to a gene: 3. Germline lookup yields CDR1 MNHEY and CDR2 SMNVEV (reference sequence). The CDR3 runs 13 residues. In DNA form, the CDR3 reads TGTGCCAGCAGCGACAGGGGGTTCACTGAAGCTTTCTTT. This encodes CASSDRGFTEAFF.

The J gene is TRBJ1-2, the V gene TRBV27, with 7 bases identical to TRBD1. The trim removed 6 bases at V and 7 bases at J, leaving 14 bases unmatched. CDR1 is MNHEY, CDR2 SMNVEV, per germline (reference sequence). This CDR3 contains 15 residues. The CDR3 nucleotides are TGTGCCAGCAGGTTAAGTCAGGGGGTAAGGGGTGGCTACACCTTC. Its translation: CASRLSQGVRGGYTF.

The CDR3 DNA reads TGCGCCAGCAGCTGGAATAGCGGGAGCTCCTACAATGAGCAGTTCTTC. Its translation: CASSWNSGSSYNEQFF. This chain links TRBV5-1 with TRBJ2-1, with TRBD2 identical over 9 bases. Trimming cost V 3 bases and J 0 bases; bases outside gene matches: 4. Germline V gives CDR1 SGHRS, CDR2 YFSETQ. The CDR3 consists of 16 residues.

V gene TRBV9 combines with J gene TRBJ2-5; 8 nucleotides agree with TRBD2. The CDR3 is made up of 13 amino acids. Germline CDR1 and CDR2: SGDLS and YYNGEE. V was clipped by 4 bases and J by 4 bases; unmatched bases: 3. The CDR3 coding sequence is TGTGCCAGCAGCACGGGACTAGGAGAGACCCAGTACTTC. Its translation: CASSTGLGETQYF.

The CDR3 reads CASSWQGRTGELFF. The CDR3, as DNA: TGTGCCAGCAGTTGGCAGGGTAGAACCGGGGAGCTGTTTTTT. The V gene is TRBV28, the J gene TRBJ2-2; a weak D match, TRBD1 (5 bases). CDR1 is MDHEN and CDR2 is SYDVKM in the germline V gene. There are 14 residues in the CDR3. V was trimmed by 4 bases and J by 5 bases, leaving 11 bases between them.

This clone was detected a few times. For the CDR3, the DNA is TGTGCCAGCACCAACCAACCCGTGGCTTATGGCTACACCTTC. It translates to CASTNQPVAYGYTF. This sequence joins TRBV3-1 (or the pseudogene TRBV3-2) and TRBJ1-2, with D unresolved. Germline CDR1 and CDR2: LGHDT and YNNKEL (reference sequence). CDR3 size: 14 residues. V was pared by 7 bases and J by 5 bases, with 17 bases between.